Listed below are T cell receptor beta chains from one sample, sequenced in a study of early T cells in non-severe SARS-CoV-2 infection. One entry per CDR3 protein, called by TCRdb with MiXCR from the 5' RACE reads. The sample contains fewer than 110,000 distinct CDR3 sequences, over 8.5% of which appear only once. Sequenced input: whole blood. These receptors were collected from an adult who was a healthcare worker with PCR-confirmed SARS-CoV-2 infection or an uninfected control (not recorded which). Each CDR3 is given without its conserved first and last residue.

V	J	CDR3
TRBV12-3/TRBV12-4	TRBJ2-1	ASSLRKEQF
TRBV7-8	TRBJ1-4	ASSPGLGEKLF
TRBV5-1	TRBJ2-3	ASSLMTSGDTDTQY
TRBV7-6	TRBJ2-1	ASRRTSLWSDEQF
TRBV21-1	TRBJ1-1	ASRCRRGAF
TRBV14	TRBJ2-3	ASSDSTRDTQY
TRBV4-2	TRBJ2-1	ASSQTLDASGEQF
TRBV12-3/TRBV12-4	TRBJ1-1	ASSSGKLNTEAF
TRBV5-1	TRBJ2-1	ASSLGLAGSYNEQF
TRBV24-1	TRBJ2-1	ATSDPWGQGSLNEQF
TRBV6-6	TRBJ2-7	ASQGPTYYEQY
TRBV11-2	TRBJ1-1	ASSLVGIGSLEAF
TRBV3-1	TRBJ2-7	ASSQNSGSRYEQY
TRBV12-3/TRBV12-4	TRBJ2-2	ASRGSNTGELF
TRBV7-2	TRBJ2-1	ASSLERENEQF
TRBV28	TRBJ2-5	AISTSQETQY
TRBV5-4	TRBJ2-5	ASSSGGKDQETQY
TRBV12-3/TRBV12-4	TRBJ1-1	ASSLFSNTEAF
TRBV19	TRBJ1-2	ASTGTAYGYT
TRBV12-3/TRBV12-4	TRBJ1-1	ASSSRTAEEAF
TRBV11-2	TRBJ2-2	ASSPSAGDTGELF
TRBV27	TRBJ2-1	ASSLKGGRSYNEQF
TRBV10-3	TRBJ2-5	AISGGTSGQETQY
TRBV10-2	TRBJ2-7	ASSEALAGAHEQY
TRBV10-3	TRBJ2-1	AISENQHSSYNEQF
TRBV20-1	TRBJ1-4	SARDRQGASEKLF
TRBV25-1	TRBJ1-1	ACGTGRNTEAF
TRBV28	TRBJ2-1	ATSRRVNEQF
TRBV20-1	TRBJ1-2	SASRVDRAGGYT
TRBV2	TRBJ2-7	ASSSHRSGLSGEQY
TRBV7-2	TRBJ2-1	ASSLGDSAHEQF
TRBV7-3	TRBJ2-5	ASSPNSTGPTQY
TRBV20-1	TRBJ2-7	SARDLAGSYEQY
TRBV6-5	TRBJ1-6	ASSEMGFSPLH
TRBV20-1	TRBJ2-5	SARAEGSQTQY
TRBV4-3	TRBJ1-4	ASSPRGGKKLF
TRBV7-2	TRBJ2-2	ASSLKAPNTGELF
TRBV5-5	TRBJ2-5	ASSLGVLETQY
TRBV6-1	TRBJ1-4	ASGIDRVEGKLF
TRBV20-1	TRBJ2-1	SAREQHPEQF
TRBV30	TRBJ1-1	AWSKENTEAF
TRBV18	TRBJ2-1	ASSPPRTSHNEQF
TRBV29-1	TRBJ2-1	SVEDPAGVSYNEQF
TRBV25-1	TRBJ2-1	ASSVAGSYNEQF
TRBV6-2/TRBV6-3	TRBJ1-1	ASRPQGRITEAF
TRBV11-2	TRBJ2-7	ASSTRTSGYYEQY
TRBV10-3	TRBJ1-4	AISEFRAGDFEKLF
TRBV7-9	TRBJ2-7	ASSPGLAAYEQY
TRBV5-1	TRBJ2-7	ASSLSTSGNTYEQY
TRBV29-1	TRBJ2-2	SVAQTYTGELF
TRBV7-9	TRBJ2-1	ASSTAGTSGSRGSYNEQF
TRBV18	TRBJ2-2	ASSPVSGDTGELF
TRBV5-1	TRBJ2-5	ASSLQGQETQY
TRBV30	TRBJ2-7	AWILGVSGFYEQY
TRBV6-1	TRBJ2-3	ASNEGAGTDTQY
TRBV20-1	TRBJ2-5	SARDRRGGETQY
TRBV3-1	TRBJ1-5	ASSQEHQPQH
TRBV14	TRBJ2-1	ASSQPDRGIHGQF